This passage covers 18 T cell receptor beta chains from one sample sequenced in a study of T cell responses to AZD1222 COVID-19 vaccine. Using immunoSEQ multiplex PCR, the repertoire was profiled, and TCRdb retains in-frame clones only, with some absent. Among some 110,000 clones listed, about 87% were seen once. Here the sequenced sample was peripheral blood, taken on day 0 of AZD1222 vaccination. The receptors here all came from an adult in good health.

The chain recombines TRBV6-5 with TRBJ2-1, with 11 bases identical to TRBD2. Germline V CDR1 and CDR2: MNHEY, SVGAGI. The J segment lost 7 bases and the V segment lost 7 bases, leaving 9 bases of the junction unmatched. The CDR3 is 15 residues long. CDR3 sequence reads: CASIVPGLAANEQFF. The CDR3 DNA follows: TGTGCCAGCATCGTACCGGGACTAGCGGCTAATGAGCAGTTCTTC.

The chain joins TRBV24-1 to TRBJ2-1; no reliable D call. The CDR3 is 15 amino acids. Germline lookup yields CDR1 KGHDR and CDR2 SFDVKD. The germline V and J ends were trimmed by 2 bases and 8 bases, with 15 bases remaining between them. CDR3 nucleotide sequence: TGTGCCACCAGTGATTCCCCGCAACTCAGTTATGAGCAGTTCTTC. This translates into CATSDSPQLSYEQFF.

This rearrangement joins TRBV28 to TRBJ1-1; D gene ambiguous. With 8 bases removed from V and 7 bases from J, the gap between germline ends came to 23 bases. Per the germline V gene, CDR1 is MDHEN and CDR2 is SYDVKM. This CDR3 comprises 15 residues. Here the CDR3 reads CASLPQGPHLFEAFF. For the CDR3, the DNA is TGTGCCAGCCTCCCTCAAGGGCCCCACCTTTTTGAAGCTTTCTTT.

V gene TRBV6-6 combines with J gene TRBJ2-3, with D uncertain. Germline loops: CDR1 MNHNY, CDR2 SVGAGI (reference sequence). The V end was cut by 0 bases, the J end by 0 bases, with 7 bases between. CDR3 length: 15 residues. The CDR3 spells CASSYSASSTDTQYF. CDR3 in DNA: TGTGCCAGCAGTTACTCGGCCAGTAGCACAGATACGCAGTATTTT.

CDR3 protein: CATADRDIYGYTF. CDR3 nucleotide sequence: TGTGCCACTGCGGACAGGGACATTTATGGCTACACCTTC. V is TRBV7-9 and J is TRBJ1-2; TRBD1 matches at 8 bases. V dropped 10 bases and J dropped 5; count of bases not matched to a gene: 9. This CDR3 spans 13 amino acids. CDR1 is SEHNR and CDR2 is FQNEAQ in the germline V gene (reference sequence).

The gene calls are TRBV4-3 and TRBJ2-3; D is tentatively TRBD1 or TRBD2 (7 bases each). V was cut by 0 bases and J by 4 bases, with 14 bases left in between. CDR3 length: 16 amino acids. Germline V gene lookup returns CDR1 LGHNA and CDR2 YSLEER. For the CDR3, the DNA is TGCGCCAGCAGCCAAGAGTTGACAGGGAGGGCAGATACGCAGTATTTT. Translation: CASSQELTGRADTQYF.

Of note for this clone: This CDR3 is also generated by other DNA sequences in the sample. The rearrangement uses TRBV28 and TRBJ1-2, with 8 nucleotides matching TRBD1. In germline, CDR1 is MDHEN, CDR2 SYDVKM. This CDR3 is built from 13 residues. The J segment lost 4 bases and the V segment lost 5 bases, leaving 3 bases of the junction unmatched. CDR3 loop: CASSPGGGYGYTF. The CDR3 DNA is TGTGCCAGCAGTCCAGGGGGCGGCTATGGCTACACCTTC.

The chain has TRBV7-2 and TRBJ2-3, with 9 bases aligning to TRBD2. V was clipped by 5 bases and J by 3 bases; unmatched bases: 12. The CDR3 has 17 residues. Per the germline V gene, CDR1 is SGHTA and CDR2 is FQGNSA. CDR3 in amino acids: CASSLGAGGHLTDTQYF. In nucleotides, the CDR3 is TGTGCCAGCAGCCTCGGGGCGGGGGGGCACTTAACAGATACGCAGTATTTT. The full variable domain, its missing parts supplied by reference TRBV7-2 and TRBJ2-3, is GAGVSQSPSNKVTEKGKDVELRCDPISGHTALYWYRQSLGQGLEFLIYFQGNSAPDKSGLPSDRFSAERTGGSVSTLTIQRTQQEDSAVYLCASSLGAGGHLTDTQYFGPGTRLTVL.

The CDR3, as DNA: TGTGCCAGCAGTTTAGCGGGGACCTCCTACAATGAGCAGTTCTTC. Translating gives CASSLAGTSYNEQFF. The chain carries TRBV6-2 or TRBV6-3 and TRBJ2-1; 8 bases map to TRBD2. V shed 4 bases and J 0 bases; nucleotides not matched to a gene: 2. This CDR3 region has 15 residues. Looked up from germline, CDR1 is MNHEY and CDR2 is SVGEGT.

For the CDR3, the DNA is TGTGCCACCAGTGAACCCCGACTAGCGGGGGGCCGGGAGACCCAGTACTTC. It specifies CATSEPRLAGGRETQYF. This chain joins TRBV24-1 and TRBJ2-5, with TRBD2 identical over 13 bases. V lost 4 bases and J lost 5; bases outside the gene matches: 9. The CDR3 loop spans 17 amino acids. CDR1 KGHDR and CDR2 SFDVKD come from the germline V gene.

This sequence joins TRBV12-3 or TRBV12-4 and TRBJ1-1, with D perhaps matching TRBD1 (5 bases). The CDR3 totals 13 residues. Trimming took 7 bases from V and 1 from J, leaving 10 bases between them. The CDR3 DNA reads TGTGCCAGCACGCCGACAGCGAACACTGAAGCTTTCTTT. It is translated as CASTPTANTEAFF.

The chain links TRBV27 to TRBJ1-6, with D hard to call. The CDR3 sequence is 13 residues long. Trimming took 6 bases from V and 7 from J, leaving 10 bases between them. The germline V gene encodes CDR1 MNHEY and CDR2 SMNVEV (reference sequence). The CDR3 bases are TGTGCCAGCAGCCGGTGGGGAAATTCACCCCTCCACTTT. Translation gives CASSRWGNSPLHF.

The V call is TRBV24-1, the J call TRBJ2-2; TRBD1 is a possible D gene (6 bases). Trimming removed 7 bases at V and 7 bases at J, with 9 bases between. CDR1 is KGHDR, CDR2 SFDVKD, per germline. This CDR3 spans 12 amino acids. The CDR3 sequence is CATRGAVGELFF. The CDR3 bases are TGTGCCACCAGGGGGGCGGTCGGGGAGCTGTTTTTT.

The chain has TRBV19 and TRBJ2-1; 13 positions agree with TRBD2. The CDR3 covers 15 residues. Germline V gives CDR1 LNHDA, CDR2 SQIVND (reference sequence). V was clipped by 5 bases and J by 12 bases; unmatched bases: 10. The DNA for the CDR3 is TGTGCCAGTAGTCCCGGGACTAGCGGGATGGGTGGGCAGTTCTTC. Translated: CASSPGTSGMGGQFF.

The chain joins TRBV9 to TRBJ2-3; 7 bases are shared with TRBD1. The V and J ends lost 3 bases and 3 bases, in that order; junction bases with no gene match: 7. Germline V gene sequence: CDR1 SGDLS, CDR2 YYNGEE. This CDR3 region has 15 residues. DNA of the CDR3: TGTGCCAGCAGCGCGCGATCGACAGGGACAGATACGCAGTATTTT. Residues: CASSARSTGTDTQYF. Together with reference TRBV9 and TRBJ2-3, the CDR3 gives the full variable domain: DSGVTQTPKHLITATGQRVTLRCSPRSGDLSVYWYQQSLDQGLQFLIQYYNGEERAKGNILERFSAQQFPDLHSELNLSSLELGDSALYFCASSARSTGTDTQYFGPGTRLTVL.

J is TRBJ2-3 and V is TRBV13; 8 positions match TRBD2. The CDR3 totals 16 residues. Per germline, CDR1 PRHDT and CDR2 FYEKMQ (reference sequence). Trimming removed 4 bases from V and 3 bases from J; junction bases left unmatched: 9. Here the CDR3 DNA reads TGTGCCAGCAGCTCACCAGGACTAGCCCATACAGATACGCAGTATTTT. It is translated as CASSSPGLAHTDTQYF.

The chain carries TRBV3-1 (or the pseudogene TRBV3-2) and TRBJ2-5; D tentatively fits TRBD1 or TRBD2 (7 bases each). Trimming pared 1 base from V and 9 bases from J, leaving 12 bases between. The CDR3 has 13 residues. Germline CDR1 is LGHDT and CDR2 is YNNKEL (reference sequence). The CDR3 DNA reads as TGTGCCAGCAGCCAAGCAGGGGGGGAGGCCCAGTACTTC. This translates into CASSQAGGEAQYF.

This chain's CDR3 is CASSLQGDTEAFF. CDR3 coding DNA: TGTGCCAGCAGCTTACAGGGCGACACTGAAGCTTTCTTT. The chain has TRBV7-9 and TRBJ1-1; D perhaps matches TRBD1 (5 bases). Germline CDR1 and CDR2: SEHNR and FQNEAQ (reference sequence). The V gene lost 2 bases and the J gene lost 3 bases, with 7 bases spanning the gap. The CDR3 extends over 13 amino acids.